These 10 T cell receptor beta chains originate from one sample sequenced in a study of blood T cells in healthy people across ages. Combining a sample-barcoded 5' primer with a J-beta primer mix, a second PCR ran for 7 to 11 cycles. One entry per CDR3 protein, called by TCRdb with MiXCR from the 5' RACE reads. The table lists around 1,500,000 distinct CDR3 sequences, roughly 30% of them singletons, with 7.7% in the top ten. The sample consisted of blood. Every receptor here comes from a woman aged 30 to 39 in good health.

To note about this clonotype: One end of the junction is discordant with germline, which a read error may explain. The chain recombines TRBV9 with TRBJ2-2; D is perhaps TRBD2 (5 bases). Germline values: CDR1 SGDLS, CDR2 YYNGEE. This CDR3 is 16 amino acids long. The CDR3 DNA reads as TGTGCCAGCAGCGTAGGACTTAGCAGTGACACCGGGGATCTGTTTTTT. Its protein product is CASSVGLSSDTGDLFF.

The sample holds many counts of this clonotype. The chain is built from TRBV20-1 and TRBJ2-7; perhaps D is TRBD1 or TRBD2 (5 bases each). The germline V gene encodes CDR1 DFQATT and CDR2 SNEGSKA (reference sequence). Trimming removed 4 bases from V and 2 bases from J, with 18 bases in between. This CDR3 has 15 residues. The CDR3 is CSATNPGTQAYEQYF. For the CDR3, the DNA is TGCAGTGCTACAAACCCCGGGACCCAAGCCTACGAGCAGTACTTC.

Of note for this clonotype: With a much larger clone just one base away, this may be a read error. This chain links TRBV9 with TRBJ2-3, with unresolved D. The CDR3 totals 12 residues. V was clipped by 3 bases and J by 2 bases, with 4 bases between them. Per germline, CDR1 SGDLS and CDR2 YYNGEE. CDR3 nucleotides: TGTGCCAGCAGCGCCCACACAGATACGCAGTATTTT. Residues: CASSAHTDTQYF.

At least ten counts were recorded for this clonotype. The CDR3 DNA sequence: TGTGCCAGCAAGCTAGCGGGTGGCAATGAGCAGTTCTTC. Amino acid sequence: CASKLAGGNEQFF. V usage is TRBV6-2 or TRBV6-3 and J usage is TRBJ2-1, with TRBD2 matching 8 bases. The J segment lost 6 bases and the V segment lost 7 bases, leaving 5 bases of the junction unmatched. There are 13 residues in the CDR3. Germline V CDR1 and CDR2: MNHEY, SVGEGT.

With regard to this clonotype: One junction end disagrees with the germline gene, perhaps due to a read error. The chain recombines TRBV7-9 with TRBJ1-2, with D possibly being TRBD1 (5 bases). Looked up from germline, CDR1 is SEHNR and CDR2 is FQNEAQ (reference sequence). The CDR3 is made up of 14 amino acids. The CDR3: CASSLEGAFYGHTF. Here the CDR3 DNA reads TGTGCCAGCAGCTTAGAAGGGGCCTTCTATGGCCACACCTTC.

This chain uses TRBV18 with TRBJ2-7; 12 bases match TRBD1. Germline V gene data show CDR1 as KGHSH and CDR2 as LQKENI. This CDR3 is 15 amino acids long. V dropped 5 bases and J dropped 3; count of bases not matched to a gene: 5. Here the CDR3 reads CASSEGQGAGYEQYF. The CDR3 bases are TGTGCCAGCTCAGAGGGACAGGGGGCAGGCTACGAGCAGTACTTC.

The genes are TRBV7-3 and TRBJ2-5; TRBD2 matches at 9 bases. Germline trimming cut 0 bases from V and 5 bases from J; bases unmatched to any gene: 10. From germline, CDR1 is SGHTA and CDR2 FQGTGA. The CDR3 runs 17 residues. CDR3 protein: CASSLTSAGGLGETQYF. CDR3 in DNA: TGTGCCAGCAGCTTAACGTCGGCGGGGGGGCTGGGGGAGACCCAGTACTTC. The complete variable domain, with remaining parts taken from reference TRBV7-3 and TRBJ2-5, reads GAGVSQTPSNKVTEKGKYVELRCDPISGHTALYWYRQSLGQGPEFLIYFQGTGAADDSGLPNDRFFAVRPEGSVSTLKIQRTERGDSAVYLCASSLTSAGGLGETQYFGPGTRLLVL.

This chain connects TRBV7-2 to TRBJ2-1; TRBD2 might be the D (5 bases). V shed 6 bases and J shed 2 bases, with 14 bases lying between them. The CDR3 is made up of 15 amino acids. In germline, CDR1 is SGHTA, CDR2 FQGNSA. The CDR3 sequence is CASSSGLGTYNEQFF. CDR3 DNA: TGTGCCAGCAGTTCTGGACTGGGTACCTACAATGAGCAGTTCTTC.

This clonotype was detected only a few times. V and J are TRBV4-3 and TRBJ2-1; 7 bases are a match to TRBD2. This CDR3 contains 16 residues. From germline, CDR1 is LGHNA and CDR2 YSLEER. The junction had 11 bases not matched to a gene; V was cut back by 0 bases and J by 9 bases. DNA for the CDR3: TGCGCCAGCAGCCAAGAGTTTGGAGGACTAGTCGGTGAGCAGTTCTTC. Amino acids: CASSQEFGGLVGEQFF.

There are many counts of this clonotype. CDR3 region: CSVQPGVSYGYTF. The CDR3 DNA sequence: TGCAGCGTACAGCCAGGGGTGAGCTATGGCTACACCTTC. The rearrangement links TRBV29-1 to TRBJ1-2; D might be TRBD1 (6 bases). This CDR3 has 13 amino acids. Germline CDR1 reads SQVTM; CDR2 reads ANQGSEA. The V end was cut by 6 bases, the J end by 4 bases, with 15 bases between.